This T cell receptor beta chain was recorded in a study of blood T cell repertoires in COVID-19 (dated by TCRdb to about 2020). General notes on the study: ImmuneRACE Cohort 3 recovered participants were defined by two consecutive negative NP/OP PCR tests, healthcare professional clearance, or symptom resolution. The prospective study material was composed of cDNA or gDNA derived from T cells, B-cell-depleted T cells, or PBMCs. A freely available public database, intended as a resource for researchers studying the immune response to SARS-CoV-2, is where the repertoires were released. Samples were obtained from the ongoing ImmuneRACE study (first 160 participants) and from about 1,300 subjects provided by 6 global collaborators. A de-identified subject ID, COVID-19 status, age in years and sex were almost always included in the sample metadata. Where available, HLA class I and class II types were taken from metadata supplied by the sample provider and were not determined by assay-based typing. Collaborator samples came from the United States, Italy and Spain and covered acute and convalescent phases of COVID-19. Deeply sampled blood TCRbeta repertoires from subjects exposed to, actively infected with, or recovered from COVID-19 were included in the dataset.

Regarding this clone: This clone's antigen is unknown. No per-base quality is available; no much larger clone lies one base away.

Here is what the overall study found, with its caveats: The amount of clinical and demographic metadata varied by source and participant and was provided uncurated.

The CDR3 starts with the cysteine, ends with the phenylalanine, and has 13 residues. The only DNA kept is the CDR3, 39 bases in frame from the first base. The germline V gene (reference sequence) gives CDR1 as LNHDA and CDR2 as SQIVND. After removal of 5 bases from V and 6 bases from J, the junction retains 7 bases not matched to a gene. TCRbeta CDR3 regions were amplified from genomic DNA using the immunoSEQ Assay, a bias-controlled multiplex PCR. As for the original processing: The number of nucleated cells in each sample was estimated from the amplification of reference gene primers within the assay. To quantify the absolute abundance of each unique TCRbeta CDR3 rearrangement, sequence reads were collapsed and filtered. For each sample, productive Simpson clonality was calculated by taking the square root of Simpson's diversity index across productive rearrangements. TCRdb re-hosts the immuneACCESS table, in-frame sequences only. Its copies lack some clones; in the studies checked, an unresolved V gene accounts for under half of them, and the cause for the rest is not known. V and J calls and clone size come straight from that table; D and trimming were deduced from the DNA. The sample table records some 200,000 clones; around 87% of these occur just once. The ten largest account for less than 8% of the sample.

Enrolling through a virtual design, the prospective study's participants ranged in age from roughly 18 to 95 years and lived across around 25 United States geographic areas. Cohort assignment in the prospective study relied on participant-reported clinical history from a screening survey and a study questionnaire. In the prospective study, whole blood, serum and a nasopharyngeal or oropharyngeal swab were collected from each participant by mobile phlebotomists. Prospective study participants could optionally give additional blood draws and questionnaires over an approximately two-month period. Blood samples from the prospective study were shipped frozen or at room temperature prior to DNA extraction.

This clonotype originated in a man aged 25-40 years in a cohort exposed to, infected with or recovered from COVID-19 (not recorded which). The source material was PBMCs or T cells enriched from blood (not recorded which). The sequence is built from TRBV19 and TRBJ2-7; 7 central nucleotides agree with TRBD1. The sequence in DNA is TGTGCCAGTAGTCTCCGACAGGGTACCGAGCAGTACTTC. It is translated as CASSLRQGTEQYF. Reference TRBV19 and TRBJ2-7 genes cover what lies past the CDR3, so the full variable domain is DGGITQSPKYLFRKEGQNVTLSCEQNLNHDAMYWYRQDPGQGLRLIYYSQIVNDFQKGDIAEGYSVSREKKESFPLTVTSAQKNPTAFYLCASSLRQGTEQYFGPGTRLTVT.